These 27 T cell receptor beta chains originate from one sample sequenced in a study of shared clonotypes between healthy human individuals. Generated by immunoSEQ multiplex PCR, the TCRdb table keeps only in-frame clones and is missing some. The table has approximately 2.5 million clones, around nine tenths seen once. Sequenced sample: naive CD4+ T cells sorted from blood. Sample subset: CD45RA+ positively selected. The receptors were sampled from a man between 18 and 35 years old in good health.

The chain couples TRBV5-1 to TRBJ2-3; the match to TRBD2 covers 12 bases. Germline CDR1 SGHRS, CDR2 YFSETQ. The CDR3 has 17 amino acids. The junction had 5 bases not matched to a gene; V was cut back by 3 bases and J by 0 bases. In DNA form, the CDR3 reads TGCGCCAGCAGCTGGGCTAGCGGGGGGGCCAGCACAGATACGCAGTATTTT. Protein: CASSWASGGASTDTQYF. Full variable domain (outside the CDR3, taken from reference TRBV5-1 and TRBJ2-3): KAGVTQTPRYLIKTRGQQVTLSCSPISGHRSVSWYQQTPGQGLQFLFEYFSETQRNKGNFPGRFSGRQFSNSRSEMNVSTLELGDSALYLCASSWASGGASTDTQYFGPGTRLTVL.

The rearrangement links TRBV9 to TRBJ2-2; D possibly corresponds to TRBD1 (6 bases). V dropped 0 bases and J dropped 4 bases, with 13 bases sitting between them. Germline-derived CDR1 and CDR2 are SGDLS and YYNGEE. The CDR3 is 16 amino acids. The CDR3 sequence is CASSVVVAGVTGELFF. Here the CDR3 DNA reads TGTGCCAGCAGCGTAGTAGTGGCAGGGGTCACCGGGGAGCTGTTTTTT. Together with reference TRBV9 and TRBJ2-2, the CDR3 gives the full variable domain: DSGVTQTPKHLITATGQRVTLRCSPRSGDLSVYWYQQSLDQGLQFLIQYYNGEERAKGNILERFSAQQFPDLHSELNLSSLELGDSALYFCASSVVVAGVTGELFFGEGSRLTVL.

The rearrangement joins TRBV19 to TRBJ1-5, with a possible D match to TRBD1 (5 bases). The CDR3 contains 15 residues. Trimming pared 5 bases from V and 7 bases from J, leaving 18 bases between. Germline CDR1 is LNHDA and CDR2 is SQIVND (reference sequence). Here the CDR3 DNA reads TGTGCCAGTAGTTGGGGGGATTCTTTAGACCAGCCCCAGCATTTT. It specifies CASSWGDSLDQPQHF. The variable domain in full, completed from reference TRBV19 and TRBJ1-5, reads DGGITQSPKYLFRKEGQNVTLSCEQNLNHDAMYWYRQDPGQGLRLIYYSQIVNDFQKGDIAEGYSVSREKKESFPLTVTSAQKNPTAFYLCASSWGDSLDQPQHFGDGTRLSIL.

This clone is a singleton in its sample. This rearrangement joins TRBV2 to TRBJ2-1; 13 bases agree with TRBD2. Losses at the gene ends were 4 bases for V and 11 bases for J; bases not matched to a gene: 8. This CDR3 contains 15 residues. CDR1 SNHLY and CDR2 FYNNEI come from the germline V gene. The DNA of the CDR3 is TGTGCCAGCAGTGGGGGGACTAGCGGGGCGGGCCAGCAGTTCTTC. Translating it yields CASSGGTSGAGQQFF.

The rearrangement joins TRBV7-3 to TRBJ1-1; D is undetermined. Germline-derived CDR1 and CDR2 are SGHTA and FQGTGA. CDR3 length: 13 amino acids. With 0 bases removed from V and 4 bases from J, the gap between germline ends came to 6 bases. This CDR3 is CASSLTRLTEAFF. As DNA, the CDR3 is TGTGCCAGCAGCTTAACCCGGCTCACTGAAGCTTTCTTT.

There are a few counts of this clone. The genes are TRBV7-9 and TRBJ1-2, with D possibly TRBD1 on 6 matching bases. The CDR3 length is 14 residues. The ends were cut back, 5 bases at V and 7 bases at J, with 17 bases in the middle. Germline values: CDR1 SEHNR, CDR2 FQNEAQ (reference sequence). CDR3 nucleotides: TGTGCCAGCAGCCAACAGGGTTTAGGGAGTGGCTACACCTTC. This translates into CASSQQGLGSGYTF.

This clone has only one observation. This rearrangement joins TRBV2 to TRBJ2-2; TRBD2 matches 8 bases. CDR1 SNHLY and CDR2 FYNNEI come from the germline V gene. The CDR3 covers 15 residues. The J segment lost 7 bases and the V segment lost 3 bases, leaving 7 bases of the junction unmatched. The CDR3 spells CASSDEAGVGGELFF. The CDR3 bases are TGTGCCAGCAGTGACGAAGCGGGAGTAGGCGGGGAGCTGTTTTTT.

V is TRBV28 and J is TRBJ2-2; D not certain. The length of the CDR3 is 12 residues. In germline, CDR1 is MDHEN, CDR2 SYDVKM. V was shortened by 2 bases and J by 7 bases, with 5 bases between the two germline ends. This CDR3 reads CASSLLRGELFF. CDR3 nucleotide sequence: TGTGCCAGCAGTTTACTACGCGGGGAGCTGTTTTTT.

This chain connects TRBV10-2 to TRBJ2-7; TRBD1 might be the D (8 bases). Per germline, CDR1 WSHSY and CDR2 SAAADI. This CDR3 comprises 15 residues. V lost 5 bases to trimming and J lost 4 bases, with 18 bases between them. CDR3 residues: CASSLTGGEYYEQYF. Here the CDR3 DNA reads TGCGCCAGCAGTCTTACAGGGGGGGAGTATTACGAGCAGTACTTC.

The genes are TRBV7-9 and TRBJ1-1; 7 bases line up with TRBD1. With V trimmed by 5 bases and J by 5 bases, 5 bases remained unmatched. CDR1 and CDR2 from the germline V gene are SEHNR and FQNEAQ (reference sequence). CDR3 size: 13 residues. The CDR3, as DNA: TGTGCCAGCAGCGACAGGGCTGGAACTGAAGCTTTCTTT. Protein sequence: CASSDRAGTEAFF.

The chain carries TRBV4-3 and TRBJ1-2; the match to TRBD1 covers 9 bases. After removal of 6 bases from V and 1 base from J, the junction contained 9 bases not matched to a gene. The CDR3 extends over 16 amino acids. Germline V gene data show CDR1 as LGHNA and CDR2 as YSLEER. The CDR3 DNA reads as TGCGCCAGCAGTCCTAGCCGGGACAGGGATAACTATGGCTACACCTTC. Translating gives CASSPSRDRDNYGYTF.

This clone was seen just once. The chain links TRBV13 to TRBJ2-7; 13 bases fit TRBD2. The CDR3 sequence is 20 residues long. J was trimmed by 5 bases and V by 2 bases; bases with no gene match: 18. Germline loops: CDR1 PRHDT, CDR2 FYEKMQ (reference sequence). The CDR3 reads CASSLTGWTSGGPIGHEQYF. In DNA form, the CDR3 reads TGTGCCAGCAGCTTAACCGGGTGGACTAGCGGGGGCCCCATCGGGCACGAGCAGTACTTC.

J is TRBJ2-6 and V is TRBV18, with D perhaps being TRBD1 or TRBD2 (5 bases each). V lost 4 bases, J lost 0 bases, and 13 bases lay in between. Looked up from germline, CDR1 is KGHSH and CDR2 is LQKENI. The CDR3 consists of 17 residues. CDR3 bases: TGTGCCAGCTCACTTGGGGGAGAGAGCTCTGGGGCCAACGTCCTGACTTTC. Encoded protein: CASSLGGESSGANVLTF.

This CDR3 reads CAISDPTLMGYEQYF. The CDR3 nucleotides read TGTGCCATCAGTGACCCCACTCTTATGGGGTACGAGCAGTACTTC. This rearrangement joins TRBV10-3 to TRBJ2-5; D uncertain. The J call could be wrong; TRBJ2-7 is a better fit for the DNA end. The CDR3 consists of 15 residues. CDR1 and CDR2 from the germline V gene are ENHRY and SYGVKD.

The chain uses TRBV11-2 and TRBJ1-1; D not resolved. V was shortened by 6 bases and J by 6 bases, with 11 bases between the two germline ends. Per the germline V gene, CDR1 is SGHAT and CDR2 is FQNNGV. This CDR3 comprises 12 residues. In DNA form, the CDR3 reads TGTGCCAGCAGGTTTGTAGGTCCTGAAGCTTTCTTT. Translation gives CASRFVGPEAFF. The full variable domain, its missing parts supplied by reference TRBV11-2 and TRBJ1-1, is EAGVAQSPRYKIIEKRQSVAFWCNPISGHATLYWYQQILGQGPKLLIQFQNNGVVDDSQLPKDRFSAERLKGVDSTLKIQPAKLEDSAVYLCASRFVGPEAFFGQGTRLTVV.

This chain connects TRBV10-3 to TRBJ2-1; 9 nucleotides align to TRBD2. The CDR3 has 15 amino acids. V lost 10 bases and J lost 0; bases outside the gene matches: 7. Looked up from germline, CDR1 is ENHRY and CDR2 is SYGVKD. CDR3 DNA sequence: TGTGCCACCCAAAGCGGGGGGTCCTCCTACAATGAGCAGTTCTTC. This codes for CATQSGGSSYNEQFF.

The V gene is TRBV7-2, the J gene TRBJ2-1; the match to TRBD2 covers 12 bases. The V and J ends lost 0 bases and 6 bases, in that order; junction bases with no gene match: 3. The CDR3 loop spans 16 amino acids. Germline loops: CDR1 SGHTA, CDR2 FQGNSA. CDR3 region: CASSLAPTSGSNEQFF. CDR3 coding DNA: TGTGCCAGCAGCTTAGCTCCGACTAGCGGGAGCAATGAGCAGTTCTTC.

The chain carries TRBV29-1 and TRBJ1-4; possibly TRBD1 for D (5 bases). Germline CDR1 reads SQVTM; CDR2 reads ANQGSEA. Trimming took 4 bases from V and 1 from J, leaving 16 bases between them. The CDR3 totals 16 residues. CDR3 sequence reads: CSVGGTSRLTNEKLFF. As DNA, the CDR3 is TGCAGCGTTGGTGGGACCTCGCGTTTAACTAATGAAAAACTGTTTTTT.

The V call is TRBV6-5, the J call TRBJ2-7; possibly TRBD2 for D (6 bases). Trimming left V 6 bases short and J 0 bases short, with 12 bases between. This CDR3 is 14 amino acids long. Germline CDR1 and CDR2: MNHEY and SVGAGI. The chain's CDR3 is CASSSSGLSYEQYF. The DNA of the CDR3 is TGTGCCAGCAGCTCCAGCGGGCTCTCCTACGAGCAGTACTTC.

The chain combines TRBV5-4 with TRBJ1-1; D is unresolved. V lost 3 bases, J lost 1 base, and 7 bases lay in between. Germline loops: CDR1 SGHNT, CDR2 YYREEE (reference sequence). The CDR3 runs to 13 residues. The CDR3 sequence is CASSSDTNTEAFF. DNA of the CDR3: TGTGCCAGCAGCTCTGACACGAACACTGAAGCTTTCTTT.

V usage is TRBV6-5 and J usage is TRBJ1-6; tentatively, D is TRBD1 (5 bases). This CDR3 has 14 amino acids. Germline V CDR1 and CDR2: MNHEY, SVGAGI. With 8 bases removed from V and 7 bases from J, the gap between germline ends came to 15 bases. CDR3 sequence (DNA): TGTGCCAGCTCGATCGGGGCCGTCAATTCACCCCTCCACTTT. Residues: CASSIGAVNSPLHF.

J is TRBJ2-2 and V is TRBV5-1; maybe TRBD2 (6 bases). V was trimmed by 6 bases and J by 5 bases, leaving 14 bases between them. CDR1 is SGHRS and CDR2 is YFSETQ in the germline V gene. This CDR3 comprises 14 residues. Here the CDR3 reads CASNGGGGTGELFF. The CDR3, as DNA: TGCGCCAGCAATGGGGGAGGAGGAACCGGGGAGCTGTTTTTT.

The chain employs TRBV19 and TRBJ2-5; TRBD2 matches at 9 bases. CDR1 and CDR2 (germline): LNHDA, SQIVND (reference sequence). The CDR3 covers 17 residues. The trim removed 10 bases at V and 4 bases at J, leaving 19 bases unmatched. CDR3: CATALTTGLANRETQYF. The DNA of the CDR3 is TGTGCCACCGCGTTAACAACCGGACTAGCGAATCGAGAGACCCAGTACTTC.

In its sample, this clone was seen a few times. The rearrangement joins TRBV30 to TRBJ1-2; D might be TRBD1 (6 bases). Germline V gene sequence: CDR1 GTSNPN, CDR2 SVGIG (reference sequence). V gave up 2 bases and J gave up 5 bases, with 9 bases separating them. CDR3 length: 12 amino acids. CDR3: CAWSSQGYGYTF. The CDR3 DNA reads as TGTGCCTGGAGTTCACAGGGTTATGGCTACACCTTC.

Regarding this clone: The same CDR3 can be traced to other DNA sequences in this sample. The chain links TRBV5-1 to TRBJ2-3, with 8 positions matching TRBD2. The CDR3 has 15 residues. From germline, CDR1 is SGHRS and CDR2 YFSETQ. J gave up 3 bases and V 0 bases, and 3 bases lay outside the gene matches. The CDR3 sequence is CASSLVSGGTDTQYF. In DNA form, the CDR3 reads TGCGCCAGCAGCTTGGTCAGCGGGGGAACAGATACGCAGTATTTT.

CDR3 amino acids: CASSWGLLAGVVNEQFF. CDR3 DNA sequence: TGCGCCAGCAGCTGGGGGCTTCTAGCGGGAGTAGTCAATGAGCAGTTCTTC. J is TRBJ2-1 and V is TRBV5-1, with TRBD2 matching 10 bases. CDR3 length: 17 residues. Per germline, CDR1 SGHRS and CDR2 YFSETQ. The trim removed 3 bases at V and 6 bases at J, leaving 12 bases unmatched.

The V gene is TRBV5-1, the J gene TRBJ2-7; possibly TRBD2 for D (7 bases). Germline V lookup: CDR1 SGHRS, CDR2 YFSETQ. The CDR3 runs 14 residues. Deletions cut 4 bases from V and 5 bases from J, with 16 bases between. The CDR3 sequence is CASSRGGGADEQYF. CDR3 sequence (DNA): TGCGCCAGCAGCCGCGGTGGGGGGGCGGACGAGCAGTACTTC.